The 11 T cell receptor beta chains given below trace back to one sample, sequenced in a study of blood T cell repertoires in COVID-19. TCRdb keeps only in-frame clones here, not all; method: immunoSEQ multiplex PCR. Here the sample spans approximately 300,000 clones, approximately 90% being singletons. Sequencing used peripheral blood. These receptors all come from a woman between 50 and 59 years old with COVID-19, enrolled during active disease.

V is TRBV15 and J is TRBJ1-2, with 8 nucleotides matching TRBD1. Trimming took 4 bases from V and 5 from J; bases not matched to a gene: 9. This CDR3 comprises 15 residues. CDR1 is LNHNV and CDR2 is YYDKDF in the germline V gene (reference sequence). The CDR3 sequence is CATSTNRDRLYGYTF. CDR3 coding DNA: TGTGCCACCAGCACAAACCGGGACAGGCTGTATGGCTACACCTTC.

The chain uses TRBV5-1 and TRBJ2-7; 10 bases fit TRBD1. The CDR3 has 15 amino acids. The trim removed 4 bases at V and 6 bases at J, leaving 10 bases unmatched. The germline gives CDR1 SGHRS, CDR2 YFSETQ. The CDR3 DNA is TGCGCCAGCAGCGTCAGACAGGGGGCTTTCGCCGAGCAGTACTTC. Translation: CASSVRQGAFAEQYF.

The rearrangement links TRBV2 to TRBJ2-7, with D possibly called TRBD1 or TRBD2 (7 bases each). Germline V gene lookup returns CDR1 SNHLY and CDR2 FYNNEI. Between the trimmed V and J ends, which lost 10 bases and 2 bases, there was a span of 15 bases. This CDR3 comprises 13 residues. CDR3 protein: CATRGGVAYEQYF. The CDR3 DNA is TGTGCCACCAGGGGGGGTGTCGCCTACGAGCAGTACTTC.

The chain joins TRBV6-1 to TRBJ2-7; 9 bases align to TRBD2. Germline loops: CDR1 MNHNS, CDR2 SASEGT. CDR3 size: 14 residues. V dropped 4 bases and J dropped 2; count of bases not matched to a gene: 3. The CDR3 protein is CASSVAGVPYEQYF. DNA for the CDR3: TGTGCCAGCAGTGTAGCGGGAGTACCCTACGAGCAGTACTTC.

The V call is TRBV2, the J call TRBJ2-1, with D possibly TRBD1 on 6 matching bases. There are 12 residues in the CDR3. V lost 5 bases and J lost 9, with 11 bases in between. Germline assignment: CDR1 SNHLY and CDR2 FYNNEI. The CDR3 DNA follows: TGTGCCAGCAGTTACAGGGTTGTTGAGCAGTTCTTC. Amino acids: CASSYRVVEQFF.

In this sample, this clone turned up a few times. This chain uses TRBV27 with TRBJ2-7, with D perhaps TRBD2 (5 bases). Germline V gene lookup returns CDR1 MNHEY and CDR2 SMNVEV (reference sequence). V was pared by 2 bases and J by 0 bases, with 11 bases between. The CDR3 runs to 15 residues. CDR3 DNA sequence: TGTGCCAGCAGTTTAAAAGCGGCGGCCTCCTACGAGCAGTACTTC. This gives the protein CASSLKAAASYEQYF.

The chain employs TRBV9 and TRBJ2-2; tentative D call: TRBD1 (7 bases). In germline, CDR1 is SGDLS, CDR2 YYNGEE. V dropped 3 bases and J dropped 2 bases, with 14 bases sitting between them. There are 16 residues in the CDR3. CDR3 protein: CASSAAGGGNTGELFF. In nucleotides, the CDR3 is TGTGCCAGCAGCGCCGCTGGAGGGGGCAACACCGGGGAGCTGTTTTTT.

The chain has TRBV24-1 and TRBJ1-5, with a possible D match to TRBD1 (5 bases). Germline assignment: CDR1 KGHDR and CDR2 SFDVKD. The CDR3 runs to 16 residues. V shed 5 bases and J shed 0 bases, with 13 bases lying between them. CDR3 DNA sequence: TGTGCCACCAGTGCCGCAGGGTCGCTTAGCAATCAGCCCCAGCATTTT. Translated: CATSAAGSLSNQPQHF.

This clone was seen only a few times. The CDR3 region has the DNA TGCGCCAGCCACCATCGCCCGGGGACAGATACGCAGTATTTT. This translates into CASHHRPGTDTQYF. The chain links TRBV5-1 to TRBJ2-3, with D possibly being TRBD2 (5 bases). Germline values: CDR1 SGHRS, CDR2 YFSETQ. The V and J ends lost 7 bases and 3 bases respectively, with 15 bases between them. The CDR3 runs to 14 residues.

The rearrangement links TRBV12-3 or TRBV12-4 to TRBJ2-5, with D maybe TRBD2 (6 bases). V was cut by 6 bases and J by 9 bases, with 11 bases left in between. This CDR3 is built from 11 residues. The CDR3 is CASRRWGAQYF. The DNA of the CDR3 is TGTGCCAGCAGAAGGTGGGGGGCCCAGTACTTC.

This chain links TRBV24-1 with TRBJ2-1; D is possibly TRBD1 (6 bases). Germline V CDR1 and CDR2: KGHDR, SFDVKD. Trimming stripped 7 bases from V and 1 base from J, with 10 bases between. This CDR3 comprises 14 residues. In nucleotides, the CDR3 is TGTGCCACCAGAGGGGGACAATCCTACAATGAGCAGTTCTTC. This codes for CATRGGQSYNEQFF.